The present TCR beta chain was sequenced within a study of regulatory T cells in long-lasting Graves disease. CDR3-region Arm-PCR and iRepertoire HTBI primers produced the TCR beta libraries. MiXCR was run by TCRdb on the multiplex PCR reads, yielding one entry per CDR3 protein. The table lists some 340,000 distinct CDR3 sequences, roughly 25% of them singletons. Germline loops: CDR1 SGHTA, CDR2 FQGNSA. CDR3 length: 16 amino acids. The V and J ends lost 5 bases and 0 bases respectively, with 13 bases between them. Ten or more counts support this clonotype. Regarding time point: persistent/refractory GD, antithyroid drugs over 5 years with positive TRAb. PBMC RNA served as the TCR library source.

The clonotype originates from a woman in her thirties or forties with Graves disease. The chain recombines TRBV7-2 with TRBJ2-2; D is unresolved. Here the sequenced sample was peripheral blood mononuclear cells (PBMCs), taken when the disease was refractory, from a patient treated with antithyroid drugs. The CDR3 loop reads CASSPSPLTNTGELFF. CDR3 bases: TGTGCCAGCAGCCCCTCACCCTTAACGAACACCGGGGAGCTGTTTTTT.